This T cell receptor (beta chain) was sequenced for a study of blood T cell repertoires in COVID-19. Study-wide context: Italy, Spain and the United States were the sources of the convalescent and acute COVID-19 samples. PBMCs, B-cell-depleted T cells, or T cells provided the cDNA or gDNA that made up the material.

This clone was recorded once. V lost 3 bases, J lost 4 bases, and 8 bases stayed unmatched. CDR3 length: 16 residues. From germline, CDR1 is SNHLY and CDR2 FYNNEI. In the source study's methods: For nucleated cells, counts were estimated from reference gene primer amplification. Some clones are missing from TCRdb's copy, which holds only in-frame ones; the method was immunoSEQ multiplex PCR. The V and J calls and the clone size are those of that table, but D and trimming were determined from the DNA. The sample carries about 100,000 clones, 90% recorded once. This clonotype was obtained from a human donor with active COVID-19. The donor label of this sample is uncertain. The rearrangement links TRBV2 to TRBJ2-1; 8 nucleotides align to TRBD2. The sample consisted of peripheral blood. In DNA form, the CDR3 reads TGTGCCAGCAGTGACGGGAGCGGGGGTCCTTACAATGAGCAGTTCTTC. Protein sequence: CASSDGSGGPYNEQFF.